Detailed here is one TCR beta chain. The data were obtained in a study of blood T cell repertoires in COVID-19. Overall study context: Samples came from the United States, Italy and Spain, spanning acute and convalescent COVID-19. T cells, B-cell-depleted T cells, or PBMCs provided the cDNA or gDNA that served as material.

Per the authors' pipeline: Estimates of nucleated cell counts were drawn from the amplification of reference gene primers. Only in-frame clones appear in the TCRdb table, and some are missing; sequencing was by immunoSEQ multiplex PCR. V and J calls and clone size are those listed in that table; D and trimming were worked out from the DNA. Of about 60,000 clones in the sample, approximately 82% were seen once. The clonotype comes from a man aged 55 to 69 with acute or convalescent COVID-19. The sample was peripheral blood.

The CDR3 DNA is TGCAGTGCTCCCCATTACAATGAGCAGTTCTTC. It yields the protein CSAPHYNEQFF. The chain is built from TRBV20-1 and TRBJ2-1; no clear D gene. Germline CDR1 DFQATT, CDR2 SNEGSKA (reference sequence). This CDR3 is 11 amino acids long. V lost 5 bases to trimming and J lost 4 bases, with 6 bases between them.